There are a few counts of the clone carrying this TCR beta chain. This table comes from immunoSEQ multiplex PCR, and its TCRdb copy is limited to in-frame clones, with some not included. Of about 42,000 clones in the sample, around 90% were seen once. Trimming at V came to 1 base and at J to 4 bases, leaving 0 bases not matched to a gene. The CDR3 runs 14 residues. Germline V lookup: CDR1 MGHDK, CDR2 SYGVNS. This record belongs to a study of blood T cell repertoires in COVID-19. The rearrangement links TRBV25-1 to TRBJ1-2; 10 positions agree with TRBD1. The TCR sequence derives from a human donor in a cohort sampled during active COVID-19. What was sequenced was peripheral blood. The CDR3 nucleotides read TGTGCCAGCAGTGAATGGGACAGGGGCTATGGCTACACCTTC. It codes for CASSEWDRGYGYTF.